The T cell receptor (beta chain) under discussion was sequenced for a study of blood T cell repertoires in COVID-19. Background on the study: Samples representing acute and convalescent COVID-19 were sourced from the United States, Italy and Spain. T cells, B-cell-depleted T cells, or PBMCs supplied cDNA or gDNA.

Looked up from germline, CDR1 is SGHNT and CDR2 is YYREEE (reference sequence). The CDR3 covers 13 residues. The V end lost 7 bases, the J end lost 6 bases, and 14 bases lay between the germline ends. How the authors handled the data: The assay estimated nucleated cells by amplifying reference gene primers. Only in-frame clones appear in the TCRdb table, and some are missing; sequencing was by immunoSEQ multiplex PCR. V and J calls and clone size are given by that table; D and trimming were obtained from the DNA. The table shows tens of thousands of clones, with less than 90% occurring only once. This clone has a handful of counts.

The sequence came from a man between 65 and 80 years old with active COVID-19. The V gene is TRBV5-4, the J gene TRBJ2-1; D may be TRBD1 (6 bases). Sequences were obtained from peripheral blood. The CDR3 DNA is TGTGCCAGCCGGGGAATGGGGGCCAATGAGCAGTTCTTC. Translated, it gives CASRGMGANEQFF.